A single sample gave rise to the 19 T cell receptor beta chains below, sequenced in a study of early T cells in non-severe SARS-CoV-2 infection. From the 5' RACE reads, TCRdb called clonotypes with MiXCR, one entry per CDR3 protein. This table has 75,000 to 100,000 distinct CDR3 sequences, approximately 15% appearing once. Input material: whole blood. The receptors derive from an adult who was a healthcare worker with PCR-confirmed SARS-CoV-2 infection or an uninfected control (not recorded which).

This clonotype was counted many times. The chain has TRBV7-9 and TRBJ2-7, with 7 nucleotides matching TRBD2. V shed 5 bases, J shed 4 bases, and the junction held 11 bases outside the gene matches. The germline V gene encodes CDR1 SEHNR and CDR2 FQNEAQ (reference sequence). There are 15 residues in the CDR3. The CDR3 DNA reads as TGTGCCAGCAGCCCCCCTTCCAGCGGGAAATACGAGCAGTACTTC. Its translation: CASSPPSSGKYEQYF.

The CDR3 DNA is TGTGCCAGCAGGACCCTCAGTTTGTCCTACGAGCAGTACTTC. This codes for CASRTLSLSYEQYF. The rearrangement joins TRBV28 to TRBJ2-7; the D is unclear. The CDR3 has 14 amino acids. Germline V gene data show CDR1 as MDHEN and CDR2 as SYDVKM. V lost 6 bases and J lost 1, with 13 bases in between.

The chain couples TRBV5-8 to TRBJ1-5, with TRBD1 matching 7 bases. J gave up 6 bases and V 1 base, and 4 bases lay outside the gene matches. This CDR3 has 14 residues. Germline CDR1 reads SGHTS; CDR2 reads YDEGEE. CDR3 DNA sequence: TGTGCCAGCAGCTTGAGCAGGGGGATTCAGCCCCAGCATTTT. Amino acids: CASSLSRGIQPQHF.

As for this clonotype: One end of the junction fails to match germline, which may point to a read error. The chain combines TRBV2 with TRBJ1-1, with D perhaps TRBD1 (6 bases). Germline V CDR1 and CDR2: SNHLY, FYNNEI. The CDR3 spans 15 residues. The CDR3 DNA follows: TGTGTCAGCAGAGAGCAGGGGACGGTGGACACTGAAGCTTTCTTT. Encoded protein: CVSREQGTVDTEAFF.

This clonotype was recorded at least ten times. The chain has TRBV6-5 and TRBJ2-1, with 13 bases aligning to TRBD2. The V gene's germline CDR1 is MNHEY and CDR2 SVGAGI. This CDR3 spans 15 amino acids. V trimming: 6 bases; J trimming: 7 bases; junction bases outside the gene matches: 6. The CDR3 sequence: CASSQLAGGGNEQFF. The CDR3 DNA reads as TGTGCCAGCAGCCAACTAGCGGGAGGGGGAAATGAGCAGTTCTTC.

The chain is built from TRBV20-1 and TRBJ1-3; 7 bases fit TRBD1. This CDR3 has 15 residues. CDR1 DFQATT and CDR2 SNEGSKA come from the germline V gene (reference sequence). V trimming: 3 bases; J trimming: 0 bases; junction bases outside the gene matches: 5. Written as DNA, the CDR3 is TGCAGTGCTAGGGCAGGGGGACACTCTGGAAACACCATATATTTT. Translating it yields CSARAGGHSGNTIYF.

The rearrangement uses TRBV20-1 and TRBJ2-5, with 9 bases that match TRBD1. V was clipped by 7 bases and J by 4 bases; unmatched bases: 13. Germline values: CDR1 DFQATT, CDR2 SNEGSKA (reference sequence). The CDR3 extends over 15 amino acids. The CDR3 loop reads CSVRTGVDKLETQYF. As DNA, the CDR3 is TGCAGTGTTCGGACAGGGGTTGACAAATTAGAGACCCAGTACTTC.

This clonotype was seen ten or more times. The CDR3 protein is CASSGWGYTEAFF. The CDR3 coding sequence is TGTGCCAGCAGTGGCTGGGGGTACACTGAAGCTTTCTTT. J is TRBJ1-1 and V is TRBV27; TRBD1 might be the D (5 bases). The CDR3 sequence is 13 residues long. The germline V gene has CDR1 MNHEY and CDR2 SMNVEV (reference sequence). The ends were cut back, 5 bases at V and 3 bases at J, with 10 bases in the middle.

The V gene is TRBV15, the J gene TRBJ1-1; D may be TRBD1 (6 bases). V gave up 0 bases and J gave up 0 bases, with 11 bases separating them. Germline values: CDR1 LNHNV, CDR2 YYDKDF (reference sequence). The CDR3 runs to 16 residues. The CDR3 DNA is TGTGCCACCAGCAGAGAGTGGACAGCGCTGAACACTGAAGCTTTCTTT. It yields the protein CATSREWTALNTEAFF.

This clonotype was seen only a few times. This sequence joins TRBV6-5 and TRBJ1-4, with 9 bases fitting TRBD1. In germline, CDR1 is MNHEY, CDR2 SVGAGI. The CDR3 runs 14 residues. The V segment lost 6 bases and the J segment 6 bases; nucleotides outside the gene matches: 5. The CDR3 nucleotides are TGTGCCAGCAGCACCGGGACAGGGTATGAAAAACTGTTTTTT. This codes for CASSTGTGYEKLFF.

This rearrangement joins TRBV7-2 to TRBJ1-2; unclear D gene. The CDR3 loop spans 11 amino acids. CDR1 and CDR2 from the germline V gene are SGHTA and FQGNSA. The ends were cut back, 3 bases at V and 3 bases at J, with 2 bases in the middle. This CDR3 reads CASSFYYGYTF. The DNA for the CDR3 is TGTGCCAGCAGCTTTTACTATGGCTACACCTTC.

The count of this clonotype is one. The chain carries TRBV12-3 or TRBV12-4 and TRBJ2-5; 13 bases align to TRBD2. This CDR3 comprises 16 residues. The junction had 6 bases not matched to a gene; V was cut back by 4 bases and J by 4 bases. The CDR3 is CASSWTSGGSRETQYF. The DNA for the CDR3 is TGTGCCAGCAGTTGGACTAGCGGGGGTAGTAGAGAGACCCAGTACTTC.

J is TRBJ2-2 and V is TRBV9; D tentatively fits TRBD1 or TRBD2 (5 bases each). V shed 3 bases and J shed 2 bases, with 11 bases lying between them. The CDR3 extends over 15 amino acids. Looked up from germline, CDR1 is SGDLS and CDR2 is YYNGEE. Here the CDR3 reads CASSDGTDNTGELFF. The CDR3 DNA reads TGTGCCAGCAGCGACGGGACCGATAACACCGGGGAGCTGTTTTTT.

The chain combines TRBV20-1 with TRBJ1-2; TRBD1 aligns across 9 bases. V dropped 5 bases and J dropped 6; count of bases not matched to a gene: 7. CDR3 length equals 13 residues. CDR1 and CDR2 (germline): DFQATT, SNEGSKA (reference sequence). The CDR3: CSAPLGQGNGYTF. As DNA, the CDR3 is TGCAGTGCTCCCTTGGGACAGGGTAATGGCTACACCTTC.

The sample holds a few counts of this clonotype. This chain links TRBV7-9 with TRBJ2-3; D gene ambiguous. Trimming removed 5 bases from V and 6 bases from J, with 12 bases in between. Looked up from germline, CDR1 is SEHNR and CDR2 is FQNEAQ (reference sequence). The CDR3 is 13 amino acids. Here the CDR3 reads CASSLGVSDTQYF. The CDR3 DNA reads TGTGCCAGCAGCCTAGGAGTTTCTGATACGCAGTATTTT.

The chain combines TRBV20-1 with TRBJ1-6; TRBD1 matches at 8 bases. The CDR3 has 17 residues. Per germline, CDR1 DFQATT and CDR2 SNEGSKA (reference sequence). J lost 0 bases, V lost 7 bases, and 11 bases had no gene match. In DNA, the CDR3 is TGCAGTGTGACGGGACAGGTCTCAAGCTCCTATAATTCACCCCTCCACTTT. Amino acid sequence: CSVTGQVSSSYNSPLHF.

The genes are TRBV7-9 and TRBJ2-7, with D unclear. The CDR3 totals 14 residues. The germline V gene has CDR1 SEHNR and CDR2 FQNEAQ (reference sequence). The V end lost 4 bases, the J end lost 0 bases, and 10 bases lay between the germline ends. The CDR3 loop reads CASSSNQFSYEQYF. CDR3 DNA sequence: TGTGCCAGCAGCTCGAATCAGTTCTCCTACGAGCAGTACTTC.

This clonotype has ten or more counts. The gene calls are TRBV29-1 and TRBJ2-7; 8 nucleotides line up with TRBD2. Germline trimming cut 8 bases from V and 3 bases from J; bases unmatched to any gene: 6. CDR3 size: 12 residues. CDR1 is SQVTM and CDR2 is ANQGSEA in the germline V gene. The CDR3 coding sequence is TGCAGCACGGGAGGGGACGGCTACGAGCAGTACTTC. As protein: CSTGGDGYEQYF.

The V gene is TRBV2, the J gene TRBJ2-3; D remains ambiguous. With 10 bases removed from V and 4 bases from J, the gap between germline ends came to 9 bases. The germline CDR1 and CDR2 sequences are SNHLY and FYNNEI. The CDR3 length is 11 residues. The CDR3 region has the DNA TGTGCCATCAAGAGTTCAGATACGCAGTATTTT. Translating it yields CAIKSSDTQYF.